The 5 T cell receptor beta chains below all came from one sample that was sequenced in a study of T cells in Graves' hyperthyroidism and ophthalmopathy. Researchers amplified the TCR beta CDR3 regions from RNA transcripts. TCR CDR3 regions were first amplified by RT-PCR with HTBI primers. One entry per CDR3 protein results from TCRdb running MiXCR on the multiplex PCR reads. Of about 420,000 distinct CDR3 sequences detected, 15% to 18% appear once; the ten largest clones hold roughly an eighth. Input material: blood. All receptors derive from a woman between 18 and 29 years old with Graves' hyperthyroidism.

The table lists this clonotype with many counts. CDR3 DNA sequence: TGTGCCAGCAGCCCGACCGGGACAGGGAAACCCACCGGGGAGCTGTTTTTT. Its protein product is CASSPTGTGKPTGELFF. This chain connects TRBV11-2 to TRBJ2-2; TRBD1 matches 9 bases. CDR3 length: 17 residues. CDR1 and CDR2 from the germline V gene are SGHAT and FQNNGV. V shed 5 bases, J shed 4 bases, and the junction held 11 bases outside the gene matches.

The chain joins TRBV11-1 to TRBJ1-1, with TRBD1 matching 12 bases. The trim removed 5 bases at V and 2 bases at J, leaving 3 bases unmatched. The V gene's germline CDR1 is SGHAT and CDR2 FQDESV (reference sequence). The length of the CDR3 is 15 residues. The CDR3 spells CASSPGQGANTEAFF. The CDR3 coding sequence is TGTGCCAGCAGCCCGGGACAGGGGGCTAACACTGAAGCTTTCTTT.

This clonotype was detected ten times or more. V and J are TRBV7-8 and TRBJ1-5; D is perhaps TRBD1 (5 bases). V lost 2 bases to trimming and J lost 8 bases, with 13 bases between them. The germline CDR1 and CDR2 sequences are SGHVS and FQNEAQ. This CDR3 spans 14 amino acids. Here the CDR3 DNA reads TGTGCCAGCAGCTTATCAGGGTTTAAGGAGCCCCAGCATTTT. Residues: CASSLSGFKEPQHF.

This clonotype was picked up many times. J is TRBJ2-3 and V is TRBV7-8; 11 positions agree with TRBD2. Trimming at V came to 5 bases and at J to 6 bases, leaving 7 bases not matched to a gene. The germline V gene has CDR1 SGHVS and CDR2 FQNEAQ. CDR3 length: 15 residues. The CDR3 sequence: CASSETSGGRDTQYF. The CDR3 DNA reads as TGTGCCAGCAGCGAAACTAGCGGGGGACGGGATACGCAGTATTTT.

The gene calls are TRBV15 and TRBJ2-3; D uncertain. V was clipped by 8 bases and J by 2 bases, with 11 bases between them. Germline lookup yields CDR1 LNHNV and CDR2 YYDKDF (reference sequence). The CDR3 extends over 13 amino acids. The CDR3 sequence: CATAGQATDTQYF. The DNA of the CDR3 is TGTGCCACCGCCGGCCAGGCCACAGATACGCAGTATTTT.